These 29 T cell receptor beta chains were all obtained from the same sample, sequenced in a study of CD8 T cells in ankylosing spondylitis. TCRdb independently ran MiXCR on the 5' RACE reads; one entry per CDR3 protein. The data contain hundreds of thousands of distinct CDR3 sequences, 20% to 30% of them singletons. The source material was blood, either unsorted or a sorted T cell fraction (not recorded which). These receptors all come from a male donor with ankylosing spondylitis or in good health (not recorded which).

This clonotype appeared many times. The J gene is TRBJ2-7, the V gene TRBV5-1, with D tentatively TRBD1 (6 bases). Trimming removed 4 bases from V and 2 bases from J, with 13 bases in between. CDR3 length: 14 residues. Per germline, CDR1 SGHRS and CDR2 YFSETQ. This chain's CDR3 is CASSKPGQAYEQYF. For the CDR3, the DNA is TGCGCCAGCAGCAAACCGGGACAAGCCTACGAGCAGTACTTC.

This clonotype was recorded a few times. V and J are TRBV20-1 and TRBJ2-7; 8 positions match TRBD2. CDR1 DFQATT and CDR2 SNEGSKA come from the germline V gene (reference sequence). This CDR3 region has 15 residues. The V segment lost 3 bases and the J segment 0 bases; nucleotides outside the gene matches: 7. For the CDR3, the DNA is TGCAGTGCTAGGGATAGCGGGGTCAGCTCCTACGAGCAGTACTTC. Its translation: CSARDSGVSSYEQYF.

The chain carries TRBV27 and TRBJ2-2; TRBD2 agrees at 9 bases. There are 14 residues in the CDR3. The J segment lost 3 bases and the V segment lost 7 bases, leaving 3 bases of the junction unmatched. The germline V gene encodes CDR1 MNHEY and CDR2 SMNVEV (reference sequence). The CDR3 loop reads CASTRLADTGELFF. The CDR3 DNA reads as TGTGCCAGCACCCGACTAGCGGACACCGGGGAGCTGTTTTTT.

This clonotype was picked up a small number of times. The chain links TRBV29-1 to TRBJ2-7, with D maybe TRBD1 (6 bases). The germline V gene has CDR1 SQVTM and CDR2 ANQGSEA. Trimming left V 3 bases short and J 4 bases short, with 16 bases between. The CDR3 is made up of 14 amino acids. CDR3 nucleotides: TGCAGCGTTGAGATGGGCAGGGGACGGTACGAGCAGTACTTC. It specifies CSVEMGRGRYEQYF.

The chain employs TRBV29-1 and TRBJ1-5, with D tentatively TRBD1 (6 bases). Trimming stripped 4 bases from V and 0 bases from J, with 10 bases between. The V gene's germline CDR1 is SQVTM and CDR2 ANQGSEA. CDR3 length: 14 residues. The CDR3 nucleotides are TGCAGCGTTGCCGGGACAAATAGCAATCAGCCCCAGCATTTT. Translation: CSVAGTNSNQPQHF.

This clonotype has ten or more counts. The chain combines TRBV25-1 with TRBJ2-3; 8 nucleotides line up with TRBD2. Losses at the gene ends were 1 base for V and 5 bases for J; bases not matched to a gene: 8. Per germline, CDR1 MGHDK and CDR2 SYGVNS. The CDR3 is 16 amino acids. Written as DNA, the CDR3 is TGTGCCAGCAGTGAATGGAGCGGGAGCTCGGGAGATACGCAGTATTTT. It encodes CASSEWSGSSGDTQYF.

This clonotype was seen repeatedly, ten times or more. CDR3 bases: TGTGCCAGCAGCTACGACAACTATGGCTACACCTTC. It is translated as CASSYDNYGYTF. The chain recombines TRBV7-2 with TRBJ1-2; no firm D call. This CDR3 region has 12 residues. Trimming took 4 bases from V and 2 from J, leaving 5 bases between them. The germline V gene encodes CDR1 SGHTA and CDR2 FQGNSA. The full variable domain, with the rest looked up from reference TRBV7-2 and TRBJ1-2, is GAGVSQSPSNKVTEKGKDVELRCDPISGHTALYWYRQSLGQGLEFLIYFQGNSAPDKSGLPSDRFSAERTGGSVSTLTIQRTQQEDSAVYLCASSYDNYGYTFGSGTRLTVV.

There are a few counts of this clonotype. This chain connects TRBV5-1 to TRBJ2-5; perhaps TRBD2 as D (6 bases). Trimming stripped 4 bases from V and 1 base from J, with 11 bases between. CDR1 and CDR2 (germline): SGHRS, YFSETQ. CDR3 length: 14 residues. The CDR3: CASSRTNAQETQYF. The CDR3 DNA follows: TGCGCCAGCAGCAGGACTAACGCCCAAGAGACCCAGTACTTC.

The chain links TRBV20-1 to TRBJ2-1; 15 nucleotides agree with TRBD2. The ends lost 6 bases at V and 10 bases at J; junction bases unmatched: 10. Germline loops: CDR1 DFQATT, CDR2 SNEGSKA (reference sequence). CDR3 length equals 15 residues. The CDR3 loop is CSAKPGLAGGGEQFF. In DNA form, the CDR3 reads TGCAGTGCCAAGCCGGGACTAGCGGGAGGAGGGGAGCAGTTCTTC.

This clonotype was seen many times. The chain couples TRBV20-1 to TRBJ1-1; D is perhaps TRBD1 (5 bases). Trimming shortened V by 4 bases and J by 1 base, and 10 bases separated the two germline ends. The germline V gene has CDR1 DFQATT and CDR2 SNEGSKA (reference sequence). The CDR3 consists of 13 residues. CDR3 residues: CSATGPRNTEAFF. The CDR3, as DNA: TGCAGTGCTACGGGACCCAGGAACACTGAAGCTTTCTTT.

This clonotype has a handful of counts. The CDR3 reads CSVETLGLYEQFF. CDR3 nucleotide sequence: TGCAGCGTTGAAACATTAGGTCTTTATGAGCAGTTCTTC. The J gene is TRBJ2-1, the V gene TRBV29-1, with unresolved D. The length of the CDR3 is 13 residues. With 2 bases removed from V and 8 bases from J, the gap between germline ends came to 13 bases. In germline, CDR1 is SQVTM, CDR2 ANQGSEA.

This clonotype was seen at least ten times. J is TRBJ2-1 and V is TRBV10-3, with a tentative D call TRBD1 (5 bases). The CDR3 runs to 14 residues. The germline V gene has CDR1 ENHRY and CDR2 SYGVKD. V was pared by 0 bases and J by 6 bases, with 9 bases between. CDR3 nucleotide sequence: TGTGCCATCAGTGAGTCCTCCAGGGCCAATGAGCAGTTCTTC. Translating gives CAISESSRANEQFF.

This sequence joins TRBV27 and TRBJ2-3; 7 nucleotides line up with TRBD1. The CDR3 length is 15 residues. V shed 4 bases and J 3 bases; nucleotides not matched to a gene: 7. The V gene's germline CDR1 is MNHEY and CDR2 SMNVEV (reference sequence). The CDR3 DNA sequence: TGTGCCAGCAGTTACCGGGACAGACTAACAGATACGCAGTATTTT. Translating gives CASSYRDRLTDTQYF.

The chain combines TRBV6-5 with TRBJ2-2, with 11 bases fitting TRBD1. Germline V gene lookup returns CDR1 MNHEY and CDR2 SVGAGI. Germline trimming cut 2 bases from V and 4 bases from J; bases unmatched to any gene: 12. CDR3 length equals 19 residues. CDR3 residues: CASSYQTPGTGGSTGELFF. CDR3 in DNA: TGTGCCAGCAGTTACCAGACTCCCGGGACAGGGGGGAGCACCGGGGAGCTGTTTTTT.

This clonotype was seen many times. The chain links TRBV7-2 to TRBJ1-1; D is unclear. The CDR3 loop spans 15 amino acids. V shed 1 base and J shed 1 base, with 10 bases lying between them. The germline V gene has CDR1 SGHTA and CDR2 FQGNSA. The CDR3 region is CASSLGGLGNTEAFF. CDR3 nucleotide sequence: TGTGCCAGCAGCTTAGGAGGTCTCGGGAACACTGAAGCTTTCTTT.

This clonotype was detected a few times. A read error may explain this, as a much larger clone is one base away. The chain uses TRBV12-3 or TRBV12-4 and TRBJ2-7; 10 bases align to TRBD2. CDR3 length: 18 residues. Trimming removed 11 bases from V and 7 bases from J; junction bases left unmatched: 26. The CDR3 region is CACIFASGSSTLFSEQYF. The CDR3 coding sequence is TGTGCCTGCATCTTCGCTAGCGGGAGTAGTACGCTATTTTCTGAGCAGTACTTC.

The chain is built from TRBV6-2 or TRBV6-3 and TRBJ2-7, with D maybe TRBD2 (6 bases). Germline V gene data show CDR1 as MNHEY and CDR2 as SVGEGT. Trimming shortened V by 8 bases and J by 2 bases, and 16 bases separated the two germline ends. This CDR3 region has 14 residues. The CDR3 loop is CASQIGGLAYEQYF. For the CDR3, the DNA is TGTGCCAGCCAGATCGGGGGTCTGGCCTACGAGCAGTACTTC.

This clonotype was seen many times. Here the CDR3 reads CASSLTVQEANTGELFF. Here the CDR3 DNA reads TGTGCCAGCAGCTTAACGGTTCAGGAGGCGAACACCGGGGAGCTGTTTTTT. V gene TRBV7-3 combines with J gene TRBJ2-2; TRBD2 might be the D (5 bases). V lost 0 bases to trimming and J lost 0 bases, with 11 bases between them. Germline V CDR1 and CDR2: SGHTA, FQGTGA. CDR3 length: 17 residues.

This sequence joins TRBV29-1 and TRBJ1-1, with D possibly being TRBD1 (5 bases). The CDR3 runs to 13 residues. Germline CDR1 is SQVTM and CDR2 is ANQGSEA. Trimming removed 4 bases at V and 0 bases at J, with 9 bases between. This CDR3 is CSVGGAMNTEAFF. CDR3 nucleotides: TGCAGCGTTGGAGGGGCGATGAACACTGAAGCTTTCTTT.

This clonotype was detected ten times or more. V gene TRBV20-1 combines with J gene TRBJ2-3, with D possibly matching TRBD1 (7 bases). Germline assignment: CDR1 DFQATT and CDR2 SNEGSKA (reference sequence). CDR3 length: 13 residues. V lost 3 bases and J lost 3, with 10 bases in between. CDR3 region: CSASPGGTDTQYF. For the CDR3, the DNA is TGCAGTGCTAGCCCAGGGGGGACAGATACGCAGTATTTT.

The rearrangement joins TRBV7-4 to TRBJ1-3; the match to TRBD1 covers 10 bases. The trim removed 5 bases at V and 4 bases at J, leaving 8 bases unmatched. The CDR3 covers 16 residues. Germline V gene lookup returns CDR1 SGHVT and CDR2 SQSDAQ. CDR3 in DNA: TGTGCCAGCAGCGTGACCGGGACAGGGGACGGAAACACCATATATTTT. Its translation: CASSVTGTGDGNTIYF.

This clonotype was seen many times. The V gene is TRBV5-1, the J gene TRBJ2-7; 8 nucleotides line up with TRBD2. The length of the CDR3 is 15 residues. Germline V gene sequence: CDR1 SGHRS, CDR2 YFSETQ. J gave up 5 bases and V 0 bases, and 7 bases lay outside the gene matches. CDR3 DNA: TGCGCCAGCAGCTTGGTTGGTAGCGGGAACGACGAGCAGTACTTC. It translates to CASSLVGSGNDEQYF.

This clonotype has only a few counts. The chain has TRBV6-5 and TRBJ2-5; TRBD1 is a possible D gene (5 bases). V was shortened by 2 bases and J by 4 bases, with 26 bases between the two germline ends. CDR1 is MNHEY, CDR2 SVGAGI, per germline. CDR3 length: 19 residues. CDR3 in amino acids: CASSYLGTGPVGMGETQYF. CDR3 DNA sequence: TGTGCCAGCAGTTACCTCGGAACAGGACCCGTTGGAATGGGAGAGACCCAGTACTTC.

This clonotype appeared once. The rearrangement uses TRBV15 and TRBJ2-7; D possibly corresponds to TRBD2 (6 bases). Between the trimmed V and J ends, which lost 2 bases and 0 bases, there was a span of 14 bases. The CDR3 totals 16 residues. CDR1 is LNHNV and CDR2 is YYDKDF in the germline V gene (reference sequence). DNA of the CDR3: TGTGCCACCAGCAGATTGGGCCCCGGGAGCTCCTACGAGCAGTACTTC. It is translated as CATSRLGPGSSYEQYF.

Ten or more counts support this clonotype. The J gene is TRBJ2-2, the V gene TRBV12-3 or TRBV12-4; D is undetermined. V dropped 5 bases and J dropped 7 bases, with 8 bases sitting between them. This CDR3 is built from 12 residues. CDR3 region: CASSRTDGELFF. CDR3 nucleotide sequence: TGTGCCAGCAGTCGGACGGACGGGGAGCTGTTTTTT.

In regard to this clonotype: This may be a read error, as it is one base from a much larger clone. This chain connects TRBV20-1 to TRBJ1-3, with 8 nucleotides matching TRBD1. The germline CDR1 and CDR2 sequences are DFQATT and SNEGSKA (reference sequence). The CDR3 covers 14 residues. The CDR3 coding sequence is TGCAGTGCTAGAGCAGGGACAGGTGGAAGCACCATATATTTT. Translated, it gives CSARAGTGGSTIYF.

This clonotype was found a few times. V gene TRBV9 combines with J gene TRBJ2-2, with D perhaps being TRBD1 or TRBD2 (5 bases each). Germline CDR1 is SGDLS and CDR2 is YYNGEE. The CDR3 totals 15 residues. V lost 2 bases, J lost 4 bases, and 12 bases lay in between. The CDR3: CASSVGGPTTGELFF. The CDR3 DNA sequence: TGTGCCAGCAGCGTTGGGGGTCCAACCACCGGGGAGCTGTTTTTT. The full variable domain, in which reference TRBV9 and TRBJ2-2 provide the parts outside the CDR3, is DSGVTQTPKHLITATGQRVTLRCSPRSGDLSVYWYQQSLDQGLQFLIQYYNGEERAKGNILERFSAQQFPDLHSELNLSSLELGDSALYFCASSVGGPTTGELFFGEGSRLTVL.

This clonotype was picked up many times. This chain links TRBV11-2 with TRBJ2-3; D ambiguous. Germline CDR1 and CDR2: SGHAT and FQNNGV. Deletions cut 0 bases from V and 1 base from J, with 8 bases between. This CDR3 contains 15 residues. The CDR3 nucleotides read TGTGCCAGCAGCTTAGATCCGGGCGGCACAGATACGCAGTATTTT. This sequence encodes CASSLDPGGTDTQYF.

This clonotype was counted many times. The gene calls are TRBV5-1 and TRBJ1-1, with D unresolved. The germline CDR1 and CDR2 sequences are SGHRS and YFSETQ. V was shortened by 1 base and J by 3 bases, with 7 bases between the two germline ends. The CDR3 is made up of 13 amino acids. Here the CDR3 reads CASSLLHDTEAFF. The CDR3 nucleotides read TGCGCCAGCAGCTTGTTGCACGACACTGAAGCTTTCTTT. The whole variable domain, remainder taken from reference TRBV5-1 and TRBJ1-1, is KAGVTQTPRYLIKTRGQQVTLSCSPISGHRSVSWYQQTPGQGLQFLFEYFSETQRNKGNFPGRFSGRQFSNSRSEMNVSTLELGDSALYLCASSLLHDTEAFFGQGTRLTVV.